A selection of T cell receptor beta chains follows, all from one sample in a study of blood T cell repertoires in COVID-19. The protocol was immunoSEQ multiplex PCR, while the TCRdb copy is restricted to in-frame clones and leaves out a portion. The sample consists of about 180,000 clones, around 85% of them appearing once. Sequenced input: peripheral blood. These receptors were taken from a man aged 60 to 69 with acute or convalescent COVID-19. Both conserved end residues are part of each CDR3. The D gene is left open where the match is weak. A row's size may be missing; if present it is once, few, many or a size class.

V gene	clone size	CDR3 length	D gene	J gene	CDR3 protein	CDR3 DNA
TRBV24-1	-	13	-	TRBJ1-2	CATSDLQGRGYTF	TGTGCCACCAGTGATTTGCAGGGGAGAGGCTACACCTTC
TRBV5-1	-	14	TRBD2	TRBJ2-7	CASSFLADSYEQYF	TGCGCCAGCAGCTTCCTAGCGGACTCCTACGAGCAGTACTTC
TRBV6-6	-	14	TRBD2	TRBJ2-7	CASSSLAGSGEQYF	TGTGCCAGCAGTTCTCTAGCGGGATCGGGGGAGCAGTACTTC
TRBV24-1	-	14	TRBD1	TRBJ2-1	CATRGTGAGNEQFF	TGTGCCACCAGGGGGACAGGGGCCGGGAATGAGCAGTTCTTC
TRBV18	-	12	-	TRBJ1-1	CASSPQADEAFF	TGTGCCAGCTCACCACAAGCGGATGAAGCTTTCTTT
TRBV6-2/TRBV6-3	-	13	-	TRBJ1-1	CASSPRGRTEAFF	TGTGCCAGCAGTCCCAGGGGAAGGACTGAAGCTTTCTTT
TRBV18	-	16	TRBD1	TRBJ2-2	CASSPRGTDNTGELFF	TGTGCCAGCTCACCAAGGGGGACAGACAACACCGGGGAGCTGTTTTTT
TRBV4-1	-	15	-	TRBJ2-5	CASSHPPRGQETQYF	TGCGCCAGCAGCCACCCTCCCCGGGGCCAAGAGACCCAGTACTTC
TRBV19	once	15	TRBD1	TRBJ2-7	CASSIEDRGHYEQYF	TGTGCCAGTAGTATAGAAGACAGGGGGCACTACGAGCAGTACTTC
TRBV9	once	15	-	TRBJ2-1	CASSDVLNSYNEQFF	TGTGCCAGCAGCGACGTACTGAACTCCTACAATGAGCAGTTCTTC
TRBV6-4	-	14	-	TRBJ2-3	CASRQSPGTDTQYF	TGTGCCAGCCGCCAAAGCCCTGGCACAGATACGCAGTATTTT
TRBV5-1	-	14	-	TRBJ1-2	CASTRGDGNYGYTF	TGCGCCAGCACCCGGGGGGACGGGAACTATGGCTACACCTTC
TRBV28	once	15	TRBD1	TRBJ2-7	CASHTGQVSSYEQYF	TGTGCCAGCCACACCGGACAGGTTAGCTCCTACGAGCAGTACTTC
TRBV6-5	-	14	TRBD1	TRBJ1-5	CASSAGQGNQPQHF	TGTGCCAGCAGCGCGGGACAGGGGAATCAGCCCCAGCATTTT
TRBV7-2	-	13	TRBD2	TRBJ2-1	CASSFGLAVEQFF	TGTGCCAGCAGCTTTGGACTAGCTGTTGAGCAGTTCTTC
TRBV18	-	15	TRBD1	TRBJ1-2	CASSPNPTGESGYTF	TGTGCCAGCTCACCCAACCCGACAGGGGAAAGTGGCTACACCTTC
TRBV9	-	15	TRBD1	TRBJ1-5	CASSRTGYSNQPQHF	TGTGCCAGCAGCCGGACAGGGTATAGCAATCAGCCCCAGCATTTT
TRBV29-1	-	13	TRBD1	TRBJ1-2	CSVDKTGINGYTF	TGCAGCGTTGATAAGACAGGGATTAACGGCTACACCTTC
TRBV6-2/TRBV6-3	-	14	-	TRBJ1-2	CASSYSGGGYGYTF	TGTGCCAGCAGTTACTCAGGAGGAGGATATGGCTACACCTTC
TRBV29-1	-	15	TRBD2	TRBJ2-1	CSVEEGISGINEQFF	TGCAGCGTTGAAGAGGGGATTAGCGGGATCAATGAGCAGTTCTTC
TRBV6-5	-	14	-	TRBJ2-5	CASSSQAGALYQYF	TGTGCCAGCAGTTCCCAGGCAGGGGCTTTGTACCAGTACTTC
TRBV28	-	16	TRBD2	TRBJ2-1	CASSRLAGAPNDEQFF	TGTGCCAGCAGCCGCCTAGCGGGAGCTCCCAACGATGAGCAGTTCTTC
TRBV5-6	-	16	TRBD1	TRBJ1-2	CASSLVPGQGAHGYTF	TGTGCCAGCAGCTTAGTCCCGGGACAGGGGGCACATGGCTACACCTTC